This is a list of T cell receptor beta chains from one sample in a study of T-cell memory formation after mild COVID-19. Each CDR3 protein gets one entry after TCRdb re-called the 5' RACE reads with MiXCR. The top ten hold approximately 3.8% of the sample, which has under 200,000 distinct CDR3 sequences, around 10% seen once. The sequenced sample consisted of PBMCs or a T cell subset sorted from them (not recorded which). All receptors come from a man between 18 and 29 years old who had mild COVID-19 (a few samples of this study predate the infection). Cell type and time point are not known. Each CDR3 is given with its conserved first and last residue. The order of the fields is clone size, V gene, J gene, D gene, CDR3 DNA, CDR3 protein. A D gene is named only where the DNA matches it firmly. Clone sizes are given selectively: once, few, many, or a class where the clone is expanded.

>few|TRBV15|TRBJ2-5|-
TGTGCCACCAGCGGAGGGACAGCCCACCAAGAGACCCAGTACTTC
CATSGGTAHQETQYF
>-|TRBV4-1|TRBJ1-3|TRBD1
TGCGCCAGCAGCCAAGCGGTTAGGGGACAGCGCTCTGGAAACACCATATATTTT
CASSQAVRGQRSGNTIYF
>-|TRBV2|TRBJ2-5|-
TGTGCCAGGGAAGGTTCGGAAGAGACCCAGTACTTC
CAREGSEETQYF
>many|TRBV4-1|TRBJ2-3|-
TGCGCCAGCAGCCAAGATACAGATACGCAGTATTTT
CASSQDTDTQYF
>-|TRBV4-1|TRBJ2-5|-
TGCGCCAGCAGCCAACCCGGTCGGAGGTCCCAAGAGACCCAGTACTTC
CASSQPGRRSQETQYF
>-|TRBV20-1|TRBJ2-5|TRBD2
TGCAGTGCCCTAGCGGGGGGGCGGCAGACCCAGTACTTC
CSALAGGRQTQYF
>few|TRBV7-8|TRBJ1-1|-
TGTGCCAGCAGCTTTTCGAGACAGGTATTAGCCAGGACTGAAGCTTTCTTT
CASSFSRQVLARTEAFF
>-|TRBV11-2|TRBJ2-5|-
TGTGCCAGCAGCAATCCGGCAGAGACCCAGTACTTC
CASSNPAETQYF
>few|TRBV5-1|TRBJ1-5|-
TGCGCCAGCAGCTTGGACCAGGGGTCTGAGCCCCAGCATTTT
CASSLDQGSEPQHF
>many|TRBV20-1|TRBJ2-3|-
TGCAGTGCTGGACCCTCCTGGGGGACGCAGTATTTT
CSAGPSWGTQYF
>-|TRBV7-2|TRBJ2-3|-
TGTGCCAGCAGCTTACTCCTCATTACGCAGTATTTT
CASSLLLITQYF
>few|TRBV7-2|TRBJ1-6|-
TGTGCCAGCAGCTTAAGGGCAAGGGCACCCCTCCACTTT
CASSLRARAPLHF
>many|TRBV6-5|TRBJ1-5|-
TGTGCCAGCGGCCGGCAGATTGGGGGCCAGCCCCAGCATTTT
CASGRQIGGQPQHF
>many|TRBV6-2/TRBV6-3|TRBJ2-7|-
TGTGCCAGCAGTCGAACTATGACCGAGCAGTACTTC
CASSRTMTEQYF
>-|TRBV29-1|TRBJ1-5|-
TGCAGCGTTGAAGAGCCAAATCAGCCCCAGCATTTT
CSVEEPNQPQHF
>many|TRBV12-3/TRBV12-4|TRBJ2-1|TRBD2
TGTGCCAGCAGTTTCAGCGGGGGTCTAAATGAGCAGTTCTTC
CASSFSGGLNEQFF
>-|TRBV2|TRBJ1-1|-
TGTGCCGTATCCGGCTACATGAACACTGAAGCTTTCTTT
CAVSGYMNTEAFF
>many|TRBV5-1|TRBJ1-1|-
TGCGCCAGCAGCGCGGGTTTTTGGATCACTGAAGCTTTCTTT
CASSAGFWITEAFF
>many|TRBV7-2|TRBJ1-2|TRBD1
TGTGCCAGCAGCCTACGGACAGGGGCAGATAACTATGGCTACACCTTC
CASSLRTGADNYGYTF
>-|TRBV7-2|TRBJ2-5|-
TGTGCCAGCAGCTTCCTGACGGAGACCCAGTACTTC
CASSFLTETQYF
>few|TRBV4-3|TRBJ1-3|-
TGCGCCAGCAGCCAAGATGGGGACATAGGTGGAAACACCATATATTTT
CASSQDGDIGGNTIYF
>many|TRBV7-6|TRBJ2-7|-
TGTGCCAGCAGCTCCCACCGGGACCGCTCCTACGAGCAGTACTTC
CASSSHRDRSYEQYF
>few|TRBV12-3/TRBV12-4|TRBJ2-3|TRBD2
TGTGCCAGCACCAGCGGGAAACGTGCAGATACGCAGTATTTT
CASTSGKRADTQYF